The 14 T cell receptor beta chains below come from one sample, sequenced in a study of T cell repertoires and leukemia-associated antigens. TCRdb independently ran MiXCR on the 5' RACE reads; one entry per CDR3 protein. Here the sample spans 12,000 or so distinct CDR3 sequences, 35% to 50% being singletons. No antigens are known for them. Specimen: CD3+ T cells sorted from blood and cultured. The receptors here all came from a female donor in good health.

Details on this clonotype: Because it lacks the conserved phenylalanine or tryptophan at the end, this CDR3 is likely a read error. The limits of the CDR3 on the DNA are not certain, so only TCRdb's listed CDR3 is given. The chain has TRBV15 and TRBJ2-1; the D call of TRBD1 is as the table states it, not checked on the DNA. The germline CDR1 and CDR2 sequences are LNHNV and YYDKDF (reference sequence). The CDR3 numbers 9 amino acids, ends counted. CDR3 sequence: CATSGAGGV.

This clonotype has ten or more counts. CDR3 loop: CASIAGPVGSIQYF. For the CDR3, the DNA is TGTGCCAGCATTGCCGGGCCAGTCGGTTCCATTCAGTACTTC. The chain is built from TRBV28 and TRBJ2-4; D is uncertain. Germline V gene sequence: CDR1 MDHEN, CDR2 SYDVKM. This CDR3 contains 14 residues. Trimming stripped 7 bases from V and 9 bases from J, with 19 bases between.

This clonotype was counted a few times. The J gene is TRBJ2-3, the V gene TRBV4-3, with D uncertain. Between the trimmed V and J ends, which lost 5 bases and 0 bases, there was a span of 12 bases. Per the germline V gene, CDR1 is LGHNA and CDR2 is YSLEER. This CDR3 has 15 amino acids. The CDR3 DNA is TGCGCCAGCAGCTTGGTGGCGACTAGCACAGATACGCAGTATTTT. Protein sequence: CASSLVATSTDTQYF.

The V and J genes are TRBV6-5 and TRBJ2-3, with D possibly being TRBD1 (5 bases). The germline gives CDR1 MNHEY, CDR2 SVGAGI. Deletions cut 3 bases from V and 5 bases from J, with 9 bases between. This CDR3 comprises 13 residues. CDR3 region: CASSYSGLDTQYF. In DNA form, the CDR3 reads TGTGCCAGCAGTTATTCAGGGCTAGATACGCAGTATTTT.

V usage is TRBV12-3 or TRBV12-4 and J usage is TRBJ2-1, with a possible D match to TRBD2 (6 bases). V was pared by 5 bases and J by 2 bases, with 22 bases between. The CDR3 totals 18 residues. The CDR3 spells CASSTEYLTGVPYNEQFF. CDR3 DNA sequence: TGTGCCAGCAGTACCGAATATTTAACGGGAGTCCCCTACAATGAGCAGTTCTTC.

About this clonotype itself: The conserved closing phenylalanine or tryptophan is absent in this CDR3, likely reflecting a read error. The genes are TRBV20-1 and TRBJ2-7; maybe TRBD2 (5 bases). Trimming removed 2 bases at V and 3 bases at J, with 23 bases between. The length of the CDR3 is 17 residues. CDR1 DFQATT and CDR2 SNEGSKA come from the germline V gene (reference sequence). CDR3 nucleotides: TGCAGTGCTAGATGGACGACCAGTGGGAGTCTCTTCTACGAGCAGTACCTC. Translation gives CSARWTTSGSLFYEQYL.

This clonotype is medium-sized (0.01 to 0.1%) by share. The chain combines TRBV6-2 or TRBV6-3 with TRBJ2-3; 13 nucleotides line up with TRBD2. CDR1 is MNHEY, CDR2 SVGEGT, per germline. This CDR3 is 16 amino acids long. V was pared by 6 bases and J by 5 bases, with 8 bases of the junction left unmatched. The CDR3 reads CASRATGLAGLDTQYF. DNA for the CDR3: TGTGCCAGCAGGGCTACGGGACTAGCGGGACTAGATACGCAGTATTTT.

This clonotype is judged medium-sized. The CDR3 region is CASSLGTRTKETQYF. CDR3 DNA sequence: TGCGCCAGCAGCTTGGGAACTAGAACCAAAGAGACCCAGTACTTC. The J gene is TRBJ2-5, the V gene TRBV5-1; a weak D match, TRBD2 (5 bases). This CDR3 spans 15 amino acids. Germline V gives CDR1 SGHRS, CDR2 YFSETQ. V dropped 0 bases and J dropped 3 bases, with 12 bases sitting between them.

In its sample, this clonotype is medium-sized. The chain couples TRBV11-2 to TRBJ2-5; D is unclear. Germline assignment: CDR1 SGHAT and CDR2 FQNNGV. This CDR3 is built from 11 residues. V lost 0 bases and J 9 bases, leaving 5 bases between the germline ends. CDR3 DNA sequence: TGTGCCAGCAGCTTAGATAGGGCCCAGTACTTC. Translated, it gives CASSLDRAQYF. Filled out from reference TRBV11-2 and TRBJ2-5, the complete variable domain reads EAGVAQSPRYKIIEKRQSVAFWCNPISGHATLYWYQQILGQGPKLLIQFQNNGVVDDSQLPKDRFSAERLKGVDSTLKIQPAKLEDSAVYLCASSLDRAQYFGPGTRLLVL.

Note on this clonotype: Sequence at one end of the junction differs from germline and may be a read error. The rearrangement uses TRBV11-2 and TRBJ1-1; the D is unclear. The CDR3 has 16 amino acids. The germline CDR1 and CDR2 sequences are SGHAT and FQNNGV. The CDR3 sequence is CASGPSGIGPNPEAFF. DNA of the CDR3: TGTGCCAGCGGCCCCTCCGGGATAGGGCCGAACCCTGAAGCTTTCTTT. Using reference TRBV11-2 and TRBJ1-1 for the parts outside the CDR3, the full variable domain is EAGVAQSPRYKIIEKRQSVAFWCNPISGHATLYWYQQILGQGPKLLIQFQNNGVVDDSQLPKDRFSAERLKGVDSTLKIQPAKLEDSAVYLCASGPSGIGPNPEAFFGQGTRLTVV.

V gene TRBV20-1 combines with J gene TRBJ1-6, with 7 bases aligning to TRBD1. Germline assignment: CDR1 DFQATT and CDR2 SNEGSKA (reference sequence). The trim removed 6 bases at V and 5 bases at J, leaving 16 bases unmatched. CDR3 length: 17 residues. The CDR3 sequence: CSAPWADRAAHNSPLHF. The CDR3 nucleotides read TGCAGTGCCCCTTGGGCCGACAGGGCCGCGCATAATTCACCCCTCCACTTT.

To note about this clonotype: As the CDR3 is not closed by the conserved phenylalanine or tryptophan, this likely results from a read error. The CDR3 spells CASSSLAGGPGRYEQFC. DNA for the CDR3: TGCGCCAGCAGCTCGCTAGCGGGAGGGCCGGGGAGGTACGAGCAGTTCTGC. V gene TRBV5-1 combines with J gene TRBJ2-1; 12 positions agree with TRBD2. Trimming removed 3 bases from V and 10 bases from J; junction bases left unmatched: 14. The CDR3 length is 17 residues. The germline V gene has CDR1 SGHRS and CDR2 YFSETQ.

Regarding this clonotype: Being one base from a much bigger clone, this may be a read error. The gene calls are TRBV27 and TRBJ2-7; weak D call: TRBD2 (6 bases). V was clipped by 1 base and J by 5 bases, with 12 bases between them. Germline V gene sequence: CDR1 MNHEY, CDR2 SMNVEV (reference sequence). This CDR3 has 14 residues. CDR3 region: CASSLYGSAHEQYF. The CDR3 DNA sequence: TGTGCCAGCAGTTTATACGGGAGTGCCCACGAGCAGTACTTC.

This chain connects TRBV5-5 to TRBJ2-2; D possibly corresponds to TRBD1 (6 bases). The CDR3 extends over 14 amino acids. The V gene's germline CDR1 is SGHKS and CDR2 YYEKEE (reference sequence). The V and J ends lost 2 bases and 4 bases respectively, with 9 bases between them. In DNA, the CDR3 is TGTGCCAGCAGCTTACAGGGTTTCACCGGGGAGCTGTTTTTT. The encoded protein is CASSLQGFTGELFF.